The 16 T cell receptor beta chains listed next were all sequenced from one sample in a study of cytomegalovirus exposure and HLA in healthy donors. The PCR made use of 60 Vbeta and 13 Jbeta primers. Here immunoSEQ multiplex PCR was the method, and the copy in TCRdb shows in-frame clones only, minus some. The listing contains 190,000 or so clones. The sample consisted of PBMCs. The receptor source for this set is a boy between 5 and 17 years old in good health and CMV-seronegative.

V gene TRBV27 combines with J gene TRBJ1-5; D is uncertain. Germline assignment: CDR1 MNHEY and CDR2 SMNVEV (reference sequence). This CDR3 region has 14 residues. Trimming shortened V by 6 bases and J by 4 bases, and 13 bases separated the two germline ends. CDR3 sequence: CASRTTGENQPQHF. CDR3 sequence (DNA): TGTGCCAGCAGAACAACCGGAGAGAATCAGCCCCAGCATTTT.

The V and J genes are TRBV28 and TRBJ1-4; TRBD1 aligns across 10 bases. CDR3 length equals 16 residues. The V segment lost 10 bases and the J segment 5 bases; nucleotides outside the gene matches: 13. The germline V gene encodes CDR1 MDHEN and CDR2 SYDVKM. The CDR3, as DNA: TGTGCCACCAGGGACAGGGGATTATGGAGAAATGAAAAACTGTTTTTT. It yields the protein CATRDRGLWRNEKLFF.

This chain joins TRBV2 and TRBJ2-7, with D maybe TRBD1 (7 bases). The germline V and J ends were trimmed by 10 bases and 0 bases, with 19 bases remaining between them. The CDR3 consists of 15 residues. CDR1 SNHLY and CDR2 FYNNEI come from the germline V gene. CDR3 sequence (DNA): TGTGCCATCCTAGATCCAGGGGGGAGCTCCTACGAGCAGTACTTC. Protein sequence: CAILDPGGSSYEQYF. The full variable domain, completed using reference TRBV2 and TRBJ2-7, is EPEVTQTPSHQVTQMGQEVILRCVPISNHLYFYWYRQILGQKVEFLVSFYNNEISEKSEIFDDQFSVERPDGSNFTLKIRSTKLEDSAMYFCAILDPGGSSYEQYFGPGTRLTVT.

The CDR3, as DNA: TGTGCCAGCAGTTCGGGGGATAACTCCTACAATGAGCAGTTCTTC. Amino acids: CASSSGDNSYNEQFF. V and J are TRBV6-5 and TRBJ2-1, with a possible D match to TRBD2 (6 bases). This CDR3 has 15 residues. The germline V gene has CDR1 MNHEY and CDR2 SVGAGI. Trimming left V 4 bases short and J 0 bases short, with 10 bases between.

J is TRBJ1-1 and V is TRBV19; weak D call: TRBD1 (5 bases). Trimming took off 1 base at V and 4 bases at J, with 10 bases between the two ends. The germline gives CDR1 LNHDA, CDR2 SQIVND (reference sequence). This CDR3 is 14 amino acids long. The CDR3: CASSIGGAATEAFF. The CDR3 DNA follows: TGTGCCAGTAGTATAGGGGGCGCGGCCACTGAAGCTTTCTTT.

The V and J genes are TRBV28 and TRBJ1-1; D not resolved. The V and J ends lost 5 bases and 0 bases respectively, with 10 bases between them. From germline, CDR1 is MDHEN and CDR2 SYDVKM. The CDR3 is made up of 14 amino acids. The CDR3: CASSGRVMNTEAFF. CDR3 DNA sequence: TGTGCCAGCAGTGGTCGAGTTATGAACACTGAAGCTTTCTTT. The full variable domain, rest sourced from reference TRBV28 and TRBJ1-1, is DVKVTQSSRYLVKRTGEKVFLECVQDMDHENMFWYRQDPGLGLRLIYFSYDVKMKEKGDIPEGYSVSREKKERFSLILESASTNQTSMYLCASSGRVMNTEAFFGQGTRLTVV.

The chain combines TRBV5-4 with TRBJ1-1, with D hard to call. The V gene's germline CDR1 is SGHNT and CDR2 YYREEE (reference sequence). The CDR3 runs 14 residues. Trimming left V 1 base short and J 1 base short, with 8 bases between. As DNA, the CDR3 is TGTGCCAGCAGCTTGTCTGCAGGGAACACTGAAGCTTTCTTT. It translates to CASSLSAGNTEAFF.

On this clone itself: The sample has other DNA sequences that encode this CDR3 too. The chain joins TRBV13 to TRBJ1-6; maybe TRBD1 (6 bases). Looked up from germline, CDR1 is PRHDT and CDR2 is FYEKMQ (reference sequence). The CDR3 has 15 residues. V lost 4 bases and J 9 bases, leaving 16 bases between the germline ends. CDR3 amino acids: CASSSTDSRGSPLHF. The CDR3 nucleotides read TGTGCCAGCAGCTCGACGGACAGTAGGGGTTCACCCCTCCACTTT.

The V and J genes are TRBV29-1 and TRBJ1-2; D is uncertain. Germline V gives CDR1 SQVTM, CDR2 ANQGSEA. Trimming took 4 bases from V and 8 from J, leaving 8 bases between them. The CDR3 contains 10 residues. The CDR3: CSVADGGYTF. The CDR3 region has the DNA TGCAGCGTTGCAGACGGGGGCTACACCTTC. The variable domain in full, completed from reference TRBV29-1 and TRBJ1-2, reads SAVISQKPSRDICQRGTSLTIQCQVDSQVTMMFWYRQQPGQSLTLIATANQGSEATYESGFVIDKFPISRPNLTFSTLTVSNMSPEDSSIYLCSVADGGYTFGSGTRLTVV.

This sequence joins TRBV5-1 and TRBJ2-1; D gene uncertain. V was cut by 0 bases and J by 7 bases, with 11 bases left in between. There are 14 residues in the CDR3. Germline CDR1 is SGHRS and CDR2 is YFSETQ. CDR3 DNA: TGCGCCAGCAGCTTGGAAACGGTTTGGAATGAGCAGTTCTTC. Translated: CASSLETVWNEQFF.

The chain links TRBV4-2 to TRBJ2-1; possible D gene TRBD2, 5 bases. The CDR3 runs 13 residues. Germline V gives CDR1 LGHNA, CDR2 YNFKEQ. Trimming stripped 3 bases from V and 6 bases from J, with 9 bases between. CDR3 loop: CASSQATSNEQFF. In DNA form, the CDR3 reads TGTGCCAGCAGCCAGGCAACTAGCAATGAGCAGTTCTTC.

The chain uses TRBV30 and TRBJ1-4; TRBD1 is a possible D gene (5 bases). Germline CDR1 and CDR2: GTSNPN and SVGIG (reference sequence). V gave up 8 bases and J gave up 1 base, with 23 bases separating them. The CDR3 runs to 17 residues. In nucleotides, the CDR3 is TGTGCCGGGACGTGGTCATTGACTATGGTAACTAATGAAAAACTGTTTTTT. This encodes CAGTWSLTMVTNEKLFF.

The V call is TRBV4-3, the J call TRBJ2-3; 8 bases are a match to TRBD2. Trimming took 0 bases from V and 3 from J; bases not matched to a gene: 14. The CDR3 is 19 amino acids. CDR1 and CDR2 (germline): LGHNA, YSLEER. The CDR3 DNA sequence: TGCGCCAGCAGCCAAGATTTTTTGCGGGGGGTTCCATCGACAGATACGCAGTATTTT. This sequence encodes CASSQDFLRGVPSTDTQYF.

The rearrangement links TRBV4-1 to TRBJ2-7; 7 bases are shared with TRBD1. CDR1 MGHRA and CDR2 YSYEKL come from the germline V gene. J was trimmed by 2 bases and V by 1 base; bases with no gene match: 8. The CDR3 contains 16 residues. CDR3 amino acids: CASSQGEWDSTYEQYF. CDR3 DNA sequence: TGCGCCAGCAGCCAAGGCGAATGGGACAGCACCTACGAGCAGTACTTC.

V usage is TRBV4-1 and J usage is TRBJ2-5, with a possible D match to TRBD1 (5 bases). Between the trimmed V and J ends, which lost 4 bases and 5 bases, there was a span of 26 bases. The CDR3 totals 18 residues. Per the germline V gene, CDR1 is MGHRA and CDR2 is YSYEKL. CDR3 in amino acids: CASSRYQDDGHLGETQYF. Here the CDR3 DNA reads TGCGCCAGCAGCCGATATCAGGACGACGGACACCTTGGGGAGACCCAGTACTTC.

This rearrangement joins TRBV7-2 to TRBJ1-2; 7 nucleotides match TRBD1. CDR3 length: 15 residues. Germline V gene data show CDR1 as SGHTA and CDR2 as FQGNSA. V was pared by 1 base and J by 2 bases, with 4 bases of the junction left unmatched. CDR3 residues: CASSLGQGPNYGYTF. The CDR3 DNA reads as TGTGCCAGCAGCTTAGGACAGGGACCCAACTATGGCTACACCTTC.